These 24 T cell receptor beta chains came from one sample sequenced in a study of cytomegalovirus exposure and HLA in healthy donors. In the PCR, 60 Vbeta and 13 Jbeta primers were used. Generated by immunoSEQ multiplex PCR, the TCRdb table keeps only in-frame clones and is missing some. The sample holds over 85,000 clones, about four fifths seen once. The sequencing input was PBMCs. These receptors came from a woman aged 40 to 50 in good health and CMV-seronegative.

The chain recombines TRBV4-1 with TRBJ2-1; D gene uncertain. The V gene's germline CDR1 is MGHRA and CDR2 YSYEKL. V gave up 1 base and J gave up 0 bases, with 10 bases separating them. The CDR3 extends over 16 amino acids. Written as DNA, the CDR3 is TGCGCCAGCAGCCAAGTTGTCCTAAGCTCCTACAATGAGCAGTTCTTC. This codes for CASSQVVLSSYNEQFF.

V and J are TRBV5-1 and TRBJ2-3; no clear D. V was pared by 0 bases and J by 3 bases, with 14 bases between. Looked up from germline, CDR1 is SGHRS and CDR2 is YFSETQ. The CDR3 sequence is 16 residues long. The CDR3 DNA reads as TGCGCCAGCAGCTTGGCCGAGGTCAGAGCGACAGATACGCAGTATTTT. Translation: CASSLAEVRATDTQYF.

The V and J genes are TRBV21-1 and TRBJ1-4. TRBV21-1 is a pseudogene. The CDR3 is 18 residues long. The CDR3 sequence: CASSKYLSEGSLAEKLFF. The CDR3 bases are TGTGCCAGCAGCAAATATCTCTCGGAGGGTTCGTTGGCTGAAAAACTGTTTTTT.

The DNA for the CDR3 is TGTGCCAGCACTCCCTATGCAGGCACTGAAGCTTTCTTT. It specifies CASTPYAGTEAFF. This chain links TRBV6-5 with TRBJ1-1; D unresolved. V shed 7 bases and J shed 4 bases, with 13 bases lying between them. The CDR3 is made up of 13 amino acids. Germline assignment: CDR1 MNHEY and CDR2 SVGAGI.

This sequence joins TRBV6-5 and TRBJ1-5; D might be TRBD1 (5 bases). The CDR3 contains 15 residues. Germline CDR1 MNHEY, CDR2 SVGAGI. Trimming stripped 0 bases from V and 4 bases from J, with 10 bases between. The CDR3 DNA sequence: TGTGCCAGCAGTTACTCAGGGGCGGTGAATCAGCCCCAGCATTTT. Translated, it gives CASSYSGAVNQPQHF.

The rearrangement links TRBV9 to TRBJ2-7; D may be TRBD1 (6 bases). Trimming removed 3 bases at V and 3 bases at J, with 13 bases between. This CDR3 spans 14 amino acids. Germline CDR1 SGDLS, CDR2 YYNGEE. CDR3 sequence reads: CASSAGQRHYEQYF. The CDR3 coding sequence is TGTGCCAGCAGCGCCGGACAGCGCCACTACGAGCAGTACTTC.

The chain combines TRBV9 with TRBJ2-2, with TRBD1 identical over 9 bases. The length of the CDR3 is 16 residues. In germline, CDR1 is SGDLS, CDR2 YYNGEE. V shed 0 bases, J shed 4 bases, and the junction held 4 bases outside the gene matches. The CDR3 nucleotides are TGTGCCAGCAGCGTAGGGACAGGGGTGGGCACCGGGGAGCTGTTTTTT. The encoded protein is CASSVGTGVGTGELFF.

The V call is TRBV4-2, the J call TRBJ2-7; D possibly corresponds to TRBD1 (5 bases). This CDR3 is 15 amino acids long. Germline V CDR1 and CDR2: LGHNA, YNFKEQ. V lost 0 bases, J lost 3 bases, and 12 bases lay in between. The CDR3 sequence is CASSQDSDRIYEQYF. CDR3 nucleotide sequence: TGTGCCAGCAGCCAAGATTCAGACAGAATCTACGAGCAGTACTTC.

The chain carries TRBV6-1 and TRBJ1-2, with 11 bases aligning to TRBD1. The J segment lost 8 bases and the V segment lost 6 bases, leaving 5 bases of the junction unmatched. The CDR3 has 13 amino acids. Germline V gene data show CDR1 as MNHNS and CDR2 as SASEGT. CDR3 sequence: CASSAGTGGGYTF. The CDR3 nucleotides are TGTGCCAGCAGCGCCGGGACAGGGGGGGGCTACACCTTC.

The chain links TRBV28 to TRBJ2-5; TRBD2 aligns across 7 bases. The CDR3 is 15 amino acids. Germline CDR1 MDHEN, CDR2 SYDVKM. Trimming cost V 4 bases and J 5 bases; bases outside gene matches: 10. CDR3 loop: CASSSQRGGVETQYF. Here the CDR3 DNA reads TGTGCCAGCAGTTCCCAGCGGGGCGGGGTCGAGACCCAGTACTTC.

The rearrangement links TRBV7-2 to TRBJ1-2, with a weak D call TRBD1 (5 bases). Germline V CDR1 and CDR2: SGHTA, FQGNSA. This CDR3 is built from 15 residues. V lost 0 bases to trimming and J lost 1 base, with 9 bases between them. CDR3 DNA sequence: TGTGCCAGCAGCTTAGCCACAGGCCTTAACTATGGCTACACCTTC. Translating it yields CASSLATGLNYGYTF.

V is TRBV5-1 and J is TRBJ2-3; 9 bases are a match to TRBD2. There are 16 residues in the CDR3. The germline gives CDR1 SGHRS, CDR2 YFSETQ. V lost 0 bases and J lost 0; bases outside the gene matches: 2. CDR3 region: CASSLGGGESTDTQYF. CDR3 in DNA: TGCGCCAGCAGCTTGGGCGGGGGGGAAAGCACAGATACGCAGTATTTT.

Comment on this clone: The junction departs from germline at one end; a sequencing error may be responsible. The J gene is TRBJ1-5, the V gene TRBV6-5; D might be TRBD1 (5 bases). This CDR3 has 15 amino acids. CDR1 and CDR2 from the germline V gene are MNHEY and SVGAGI. CDR3 DNA sequence: TGTGCCAGCAGTACCCAGGGTTATGGCAATCAGCCCCAGAATTTT. Protein: CASSTQGYGNQPQNF.

The chain is built from TRBV18 and TRBJ1-1; D is undetermined. The V end lost 6 bases, the J end lost 5 bases, and 10 bases lay between the germline ends. Germline V gene lookup returns CDR1 KGHSH and CDR2 LQKENI. This CDR3 is built from 12 residues. CDR3 nucleotide sequence: TGTGCCAGCTCCCAGCGGGGTACTGAAGCTTTCTTT. Residues: CASSQRGTEAFF. Variable domain in full (rest from reference TRBV18 and TRBJ1-1): NAGVMQNPRHLVRRRGQEARLRCSPMKGHSHVYWYRQLPEEGLKFMVYLQKENIIDESGMPKERFSAEFPKEGPSILRIQQVVRGDSAAYFCASSQRGTEAFFGQGTRLTVV.

The chain couples TRBV9 to TRBJ1-2; D is undetermined. The V end lost 0 bases, the J end lost 4 bases, and 10 bases lay between the germline ends. This CDR3 comprises 14 residues. The germline CDR1 and CDR2 sequences are SGDLS and YYNGEE. CDR3 nucleotide sequence: TGTGCCAGCAGCGTAGGGCCTCAAACCTATGGCTACACCTTC. Translation gives CASSVGPQTYGYTF. The full variable domain, in which reference TRBV9 and TRBJ1-2 provide the parts outside the CDR3, is DSGVTQTPKHLITATGQRVTLRCSPRSGDLSVYWYQQSLDQGLQFLIQYYNGEERAKGNILERFSAQQFPDLHSELNLSSLELGDSALYFCASSVGPQTYGYTFGSGTRLTVV.

The chain uses TRBV9 and TRBJ2-3, with 7 bases identical to TRBD2. The CDR3 contains 15 residues. Looked up from germline, CDR1 is SGDLS and CDR2 is YYNGEE. V shed 0 bases and J 3 bases; nucleotides not matched to a gene: 4. CDR3 region: CASSVGPAGTDTQYF. As DNA, the CDR3 is TGTGCCAGCAGCGTAGGGCCAGCGGGGACAGATACGCAGTATTTT.

The chain uses TRBV19 and TRBJ2-7, with 8 bases identical to TRBD2. The CDR3 runs 14 residues. With 5 bases clipped from V and 2 bases from J, the junction kept 5 bases outside the gene matches. Germline V gene sequence: CDR1 LNHDA, CDR2 SQIVND (reference sequence). CDR3 bases: TGTGCCAGTAGTCCGCGGGGGGATACCTACGAGCAGTACTTC. It translates to CASSPRGDTYEQYF. The full variable domain, with the rest looked up from reference TRBV19 and TRBJ2-7, is DGGITQSPKYLFRKEGQNVTLSCEQNLNHDAMYWYRQDPGQGLRLIYYSQIVNDFQKGDIAEGYSVSREKKESFPLTVTSAQKNPTAFYLCASSPRGDTYEQYFGPGTRLTVT.

V and J are TRBV19 and TRBJ1-5; D not certain. CDR1 is LNHDA, CDR2 SQIVND, per germline (reference sequence). Deletions cut 9 bases from V and 11 bases from J, with 8 bases between. The CDR3 extends over 9 amino acids. The CDR3 DNA follows: TGTGCCAGCGGTGAGACCCAGCATTTT. Amino acids: CASGETQHF.

The chain has TRBV18 and TRBJ1-2; 8 positions agree with TRBD1. There are 14 residues in the CDR3. V dropped 6 bases and J dropped 6; count of bases not matched to a gene: 9. Germline-derived CDR1 and CDR2 are KGHSH and LQKENI. CDR3 nucleotides: TGTGCCAGCTCGACGACAGGGGCAGAGGATGGCTACACCTTC. Translation gives CASSTTGAEDGYTF.

The J gene is TRBJ2-1, the V gene TRBV7-6; D gene uncertain. The CDR3 has 12 amino acids. Looked up from germline, CDR1 is SGHVS and CDR2 is FNYEAQ. The V gene lost 4 bases and the J gene lost 4 bases, with 5 bases spanning the gap. As DNA, the CDR3 is TGTGCCAGCAGCTCAAATTACAATGAGCAGTTCTTC. This codes for CASSSNYNEQFF. Using reference TRBV7-6 and TRBJ2-1 for the parts outside the CDR3, the full variable domain is GAGVSQSPRYKVTKRGQDVALRCDPISGHVSLYWYRQALGQGPEFLTYFNYEAQQDKSGLPNDRFSAERPEGSISTLTIQRTEQRDSAMYRCASSSNYNEQFFGPGTRLTVL.

The rearrangement uses TRBV7-9 and TRBJ2-5; D is unresolved. The V gene lost 5 bases and the J gene lost 5 bases, with 9 bases spanning the gap. The length of the CDR3 is 12 residues. CDR1 and CDR2 from the germline V gene are SEHNR and FQNEAQ (reference sequence). The CDR3 loop reads CASSPVAETQYF. DNA for the CDR3: TGTGCCAGCAGCCCCGTCGCGGAGACCCAGTACTTC.

The V call is TRBV4-2, the J call TRBJ1-6; D not resolved. The CDR3 extends over 13 amino acids. Germline V CDR1 and CDR2: LGHNA, YNFKEQ. Trimming pared 5 bases from V and 6 bases from J, leaving 8 bases between. The CDR3 is CASSDKTNSPLHF. CDR3 coding DNA: TGTGCCAGCAGCGACAAGACTAATTCACCCCTCCACTTT.

The CDR3: CASGRGQGISPLHF. As DNA, the CDR3 is TGTGCCAGCGGCCGGGGACAGGGGATTTCACCCCTCCACTTT. This rearrangement joins TRBV9 to TRBJ1-6, with 10 bases identical to TRBD1. The CDR3 runs to 14 residues. With V trimmed by 7 bases and J by 9 bases, 7 bases remained unmatched. Germline V gene data show CDR1 as SGDLS and CDR2 as YYNGEE.

This sequence joins TRBV4-1 and TRBJ2-2; weak D call: TRBD2 (6 bases). Trimming took 6 bases from V and 6 from J, leaving 17 bases between them. The CDR3 is 15 amino acids. CDR1 is MGHRA, CDR2 YSYEKL, per germline. The CDR3 loop reads CASSLGTSLPGELFF. CDR3 nucleotides: TGCGCCAGCAGTCTTGGGACTTCTTTGCCCGGGGAGCTGTTTTTT.